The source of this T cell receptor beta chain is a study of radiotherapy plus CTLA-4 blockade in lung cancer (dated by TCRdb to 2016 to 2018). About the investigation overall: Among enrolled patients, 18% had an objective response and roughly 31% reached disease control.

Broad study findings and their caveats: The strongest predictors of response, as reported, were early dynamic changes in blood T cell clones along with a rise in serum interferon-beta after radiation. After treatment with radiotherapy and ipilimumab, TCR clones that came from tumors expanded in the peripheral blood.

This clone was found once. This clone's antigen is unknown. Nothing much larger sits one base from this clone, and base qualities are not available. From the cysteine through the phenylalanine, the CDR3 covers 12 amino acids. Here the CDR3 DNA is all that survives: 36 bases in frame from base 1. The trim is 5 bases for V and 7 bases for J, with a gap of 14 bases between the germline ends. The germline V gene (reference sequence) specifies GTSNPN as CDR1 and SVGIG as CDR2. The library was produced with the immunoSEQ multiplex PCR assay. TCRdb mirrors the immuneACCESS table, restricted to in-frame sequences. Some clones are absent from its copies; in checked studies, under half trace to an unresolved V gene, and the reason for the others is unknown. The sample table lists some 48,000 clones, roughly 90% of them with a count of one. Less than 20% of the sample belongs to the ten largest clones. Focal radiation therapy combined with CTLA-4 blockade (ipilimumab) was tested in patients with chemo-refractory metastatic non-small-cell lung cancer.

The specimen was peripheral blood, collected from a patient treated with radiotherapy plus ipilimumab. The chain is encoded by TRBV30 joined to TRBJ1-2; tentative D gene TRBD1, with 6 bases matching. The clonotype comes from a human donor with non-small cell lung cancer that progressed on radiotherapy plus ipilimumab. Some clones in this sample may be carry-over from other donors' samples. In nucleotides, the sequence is TGTGCCTGGGACGGGGGGCGAGGTGGCTACACCTTC. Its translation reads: CAWDGGRGGYTF.